This record covers a single TCR beta chain. This entry belongs to a study of blood T cell repertoires in COVID-19. Sequenced by immunoSEQ multiplex PCR; TCRdb stores in-frame clones only, minus some. The sample lists about 90,000 clones, approximately 86% occurring once. Trimming took 7 bases from V and 1 from J; bases not matched to a gene: 6. From germline, CDR1 is SGHVS and CDR2 FQNEAQ. The CDR3 sequence is 15 residues long. The chain recombines TRBV7-8 with TRBJ2-1, with 8 bases fitting TRBD2. Sequenced input: peripheral blood. The origin of this receptor is an older man with active or convalescent COVID-19. This CDR3 is CASITSGGSYNEQFF. The CDR3 nucleotides are TGTGCCAGCATCACCAGCGGGGGATCCTACAATGAGCAGTTCTTC.